This TCR beta chain originates from a study of technical replicates of blood from four donors. Trimming took off 0 bases at V and 0 bases at J, with 15 bases between the two ends. CDR1 and CDR2 (germline): MGHRA, YSYEKL. The CDR3 has 17 amino acids. The table came from immunoSEQ multiplex PCR; TCRdb's copy has only in-frame clones and leaves some out. The sample consists of 65,000 to 85,000 clones, around 90% of them appearing once. The material sequenced was T cells isolated from PBMCs. The chain joins TRBV4-1 to TRBJ2-7; a weak D match, TRBD2 (5 bases). This clonotype originated in a human donor in good health. The CDR3 coding sequence is TGCGCCAGCAGCCAAGAGGATGGGAGTTCACTCTCCTACGAGCAGTACTTC. Its protein is CASSQEDGSSLSYEQYF.